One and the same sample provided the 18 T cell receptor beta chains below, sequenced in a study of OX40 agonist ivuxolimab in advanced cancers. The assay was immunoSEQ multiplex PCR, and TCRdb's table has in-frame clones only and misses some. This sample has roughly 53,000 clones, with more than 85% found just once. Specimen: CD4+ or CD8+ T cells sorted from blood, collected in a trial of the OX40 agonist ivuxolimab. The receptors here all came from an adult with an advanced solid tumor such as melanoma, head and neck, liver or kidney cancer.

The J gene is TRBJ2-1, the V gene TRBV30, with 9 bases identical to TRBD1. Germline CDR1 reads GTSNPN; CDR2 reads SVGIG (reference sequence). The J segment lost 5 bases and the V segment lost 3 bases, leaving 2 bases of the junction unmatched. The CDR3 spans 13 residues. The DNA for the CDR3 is TGTGCCTGGAGGGACAGGGGTAACAATGAGCAGTTCTTC. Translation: CAWRDRGNNEQFF.

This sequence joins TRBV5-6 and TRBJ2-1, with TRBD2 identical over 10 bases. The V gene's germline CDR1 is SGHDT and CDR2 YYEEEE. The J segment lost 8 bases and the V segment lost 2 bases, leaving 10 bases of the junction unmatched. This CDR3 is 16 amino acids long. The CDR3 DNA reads TGTGCCAGCAGCTTTCCATCTAGCGGGAGTCTCGATGAGCAGTTCTTC. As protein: CASSFPSSGSLDEQFF.

The DNA for the CDR3 is TGCAGCGTAGATTCTAGAGGGCTTAGCACAGATACGCAGTATTTT. Translation: CSVDSRGLSTDTQYF. This chain joins TRBV29-1 and TRBJ2-3; maybe TRBD2 (5 bases). The CDR3 is 15 amino acids. Per the germline V gene, CDR1 is SQVTM and CDR2 is ANQGSEA. The V gene lost 6 bases and the J gene lost 0 bases, with 16 bases spanning the gap.

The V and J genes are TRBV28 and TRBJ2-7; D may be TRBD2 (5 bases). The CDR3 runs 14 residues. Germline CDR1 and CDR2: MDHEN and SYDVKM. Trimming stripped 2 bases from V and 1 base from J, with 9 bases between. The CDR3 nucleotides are TGTGCCAGCAGTTTACCGGGATTGTCCTACGAGCAGTACTTC. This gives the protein CASSLPGLSYEQYF.

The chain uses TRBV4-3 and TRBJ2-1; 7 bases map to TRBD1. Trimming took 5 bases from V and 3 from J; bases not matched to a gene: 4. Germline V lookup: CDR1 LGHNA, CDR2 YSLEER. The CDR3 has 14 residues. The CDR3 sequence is CASSARDSYNEQFF. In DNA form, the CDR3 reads TGCGCCAGCAGCGCCCGGGACAGCTACAATGAGCAGTTCTTC.

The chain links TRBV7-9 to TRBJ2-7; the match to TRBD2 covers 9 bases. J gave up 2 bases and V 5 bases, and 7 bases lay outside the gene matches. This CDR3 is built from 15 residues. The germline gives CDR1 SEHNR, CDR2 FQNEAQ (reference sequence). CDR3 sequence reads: CASSPSSGVPYEQYF. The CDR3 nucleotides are TGTGCCAGCAGCCCCTCTAGCGGGGTCCCCTACGAGCAGTACTTC.

The chain's CDR3 is CASTQRETQYF. DNA of the CDR3: TGTGCCAGCACTCAAAGAGAGACCCAGTACTTC. The chain has TRBV7-9 and TRBJ2-5; D ambiguous. The CDR3 is 11 amino acids. V lost 7 bases to trimming and J lost 4 bases, with 7 bases between them. The germline V gene encodes CDR1 SEHNR and CDR2 FQNEAQ (reference sequence).

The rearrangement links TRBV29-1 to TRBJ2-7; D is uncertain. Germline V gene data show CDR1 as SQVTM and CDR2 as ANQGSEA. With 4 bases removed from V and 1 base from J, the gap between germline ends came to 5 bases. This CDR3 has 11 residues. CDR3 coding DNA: TGCAGCGTTGGGGGTTCCTACGAGCAGTACTTC. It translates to CSVGGSYEQYF.

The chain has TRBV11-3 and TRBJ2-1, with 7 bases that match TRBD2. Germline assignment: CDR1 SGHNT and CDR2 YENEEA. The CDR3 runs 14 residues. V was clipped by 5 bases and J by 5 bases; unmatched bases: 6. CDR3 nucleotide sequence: TGTGCCAGCAGCACCCGAGGACTAGACAATGAGCAGTTCTTC. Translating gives CASSTRGLDNEQFF.

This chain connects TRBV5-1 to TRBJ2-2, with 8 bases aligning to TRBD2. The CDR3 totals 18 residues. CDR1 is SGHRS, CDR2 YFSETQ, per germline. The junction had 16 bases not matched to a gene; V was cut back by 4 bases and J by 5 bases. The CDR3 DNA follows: TGCGCCAGCAGCCCCAGCGGGAGTTTTGGTATGGAGACCGGGGAGCTGTTTTTT. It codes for CASSPSGSFGMETGELFF.

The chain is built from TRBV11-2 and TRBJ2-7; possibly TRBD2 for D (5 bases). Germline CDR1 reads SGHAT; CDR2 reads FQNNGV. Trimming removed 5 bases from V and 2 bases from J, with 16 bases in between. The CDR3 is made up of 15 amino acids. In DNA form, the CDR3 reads TGTGCCAGCAGCCCCTTTGGGAGCGGCCCCTACGAGCAGTACTTC. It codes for CASSPFGSGPYEQYF.

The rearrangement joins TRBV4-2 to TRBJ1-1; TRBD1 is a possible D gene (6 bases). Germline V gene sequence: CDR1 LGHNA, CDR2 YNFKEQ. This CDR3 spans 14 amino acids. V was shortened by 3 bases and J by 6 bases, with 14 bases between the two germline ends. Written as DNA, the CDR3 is TGTGCCAGCAGCCAGCTCGGACAGAGCCCTGAAGCTTTCTTT. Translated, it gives CASSQLGQSPEAFF.

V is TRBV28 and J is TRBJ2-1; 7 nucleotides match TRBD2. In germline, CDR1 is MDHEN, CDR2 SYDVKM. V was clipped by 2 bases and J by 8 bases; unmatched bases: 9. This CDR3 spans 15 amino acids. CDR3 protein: CASSLEGSAGDEQFF. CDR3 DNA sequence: TGTGCCAGCAGTTTAGAGGGGAGCGCGGGAGATGAGCAGTTCTTC.

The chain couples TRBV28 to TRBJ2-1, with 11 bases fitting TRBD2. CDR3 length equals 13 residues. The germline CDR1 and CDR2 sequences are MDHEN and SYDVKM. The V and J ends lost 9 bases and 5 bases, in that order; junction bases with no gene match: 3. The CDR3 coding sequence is TGTGCCAGTGGGACTAGCGGCCACAATGAGCAGTTCTTC. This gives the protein CASGTSGHNEQFF. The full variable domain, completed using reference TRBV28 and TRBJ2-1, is DVKVTQSSRYLVKRTGEKVFLECVQDMDHENMFWYRQDPGLGLRLIYFSYDVKMKEKGDIPEGYSVSREKKERFSLILESASTNQTSMYLCASGTSGHNEQFFGPGTRLTVL.

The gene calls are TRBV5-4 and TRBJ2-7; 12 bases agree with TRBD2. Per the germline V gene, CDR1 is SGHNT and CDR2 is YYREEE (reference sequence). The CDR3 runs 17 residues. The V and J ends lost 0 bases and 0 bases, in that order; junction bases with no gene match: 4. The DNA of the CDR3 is TGTGCCAGCAGCTTGGGGCTAGCGGGAGGGAGCTCCTACGAGCAGTACTTC. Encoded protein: CASSLGLAGGSSYEQYF.

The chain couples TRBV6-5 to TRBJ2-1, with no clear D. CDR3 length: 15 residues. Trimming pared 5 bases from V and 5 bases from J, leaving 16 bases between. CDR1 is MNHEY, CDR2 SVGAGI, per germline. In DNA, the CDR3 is TGTGCCAGCAGTCCGTGGCCGATGGCAGACAATGAGCAGTTCTTC. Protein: CASSPWPMADNEQFF.

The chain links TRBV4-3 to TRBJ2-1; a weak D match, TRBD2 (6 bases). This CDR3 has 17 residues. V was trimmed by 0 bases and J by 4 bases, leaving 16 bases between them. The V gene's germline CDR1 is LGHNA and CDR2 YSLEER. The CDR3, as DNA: TGCGCCAGCAGCCAAGATCAGGTGGGACTGGCTTACAATGAGCAGTTCTTC. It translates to CASSQDQVGLAYNEQFF.

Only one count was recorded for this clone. The CDR3 spells CASSQGVGDIQYF. The CDR3 DNA reads as TGCGCCAGCAGCCAAGGCGTCGGGGACATTCAGTACTTC. This rearrangement joins TRBV4-3 to TRBJ2-4; perhaps TRBD2 as D (5 bases). The CDR3 length is 13 residues. CDR1 and CDR2 from the germline V gene are LGHNA and YSLEER. The V end was cut by 1 base, the J end by 8 bases, with 9 bases between.